This is a list of T cell receptor beta chains from one sample in a study of CD8 T cells in Susac syndrome. TCRdb redid the calling of the immunoSEQ multiplex PCR reads with MiXCR, one entry per CDR3 protein. The sample contains roughly 2,500 distinct CDR3 sequences, 70% to 75% of which appear only once. The sequencing input was CD8+ TEMRA cells from PBMCs. These receptors were taken from a human donor with Susac syndrome. Both conserved end residues are part of each CDR3. A D gene is named only where the DNA matches it firmly. Where a row states a size, it is once, few, many or the class of an expanded clone; other rows omit it.

NA	TRBV7-8	TRBJ1-2	TRBD1	CARRGTGGNGYTF	TGTGCCAGACGGGGGACAGGGGGAAATGGCTACACCTTC
few	TRBV6-6	TRBJ2-3	NA	CASSESGTDTQYF	TGTGCCAGCAGTGAGTCGGGCACAGATACGCAGTATTTT
NA	TRBV20-1	TRBJ2-1	TRBD1	CSARDDPGQPYNEQFF	TGCAGTGCTAGAGACGATCCGGGACAGCCCTACAATGAGCAGTTCTTC
NA	TRBV10-2	TRBJ2-3	NA	CASSDGGGRRQYF	TGCGCCAGCAGTGATGGAGGGGGAAGGAGGCAGTATTTT
few	TRBV7-8	TRBJ2-6	NA	CASSPRGGTLSGANVLTF	TGTGCCAGCAGCCCTAGGGGGGGGACCCTCTCTGGGGCCAACGTCCTGACTTTC
NA	TRBV5-5	TRBJ2-1	NA	CASSAWVVNEQFF	TGTGCCAGCAGCGCCTGGGTGGTCAATGAGCAGTTCTTC
NA	TRBV7-9	TRBJ2-2	NA	CASSVEPGAPGSCFF	NA
NA	TRBV7-6	TRBJ1-1	NA	CASSITWSMNTEAFF	TGTGCCAGCAGTATAACTTGGAGCATGAACACTGAAGCTTTCTTT
NA	TRBV7-2	TRBJ2-1	NA	CASSLNFGASPYNEQFF	TGTGCCAGCAGCTTGAATTTCGGGGCTAGCCCCTACAATGAGCAGTTCTTC
NA	TRBV20-1	TRBJ2-7	TRBD2	CSAKTSGATYEQYF	TGCAGTGCCAAGACTAGCGGGGCGACCTACGAGCAGTACTTC
few	TRBV12-3/TRBV12-4	TRBJ2-5	TRBD2	CASRTRGMGETQYF	TGTGCCAGCAGAACGCGGGGGATGGGGGAGACCCAGTACTTC
NA	TRBV12-3/TRBV12-4	TRBJ2-3	TRBD2	CASNAGGGTDTQYF	TGTGCCAGCAATGCTGGGGGGGGCACAGATACGCAGTATTTT
NA	TRBV30	TRBJ2-3	TRBD1	CAWRQGASTDTQYF	TGTGCCTGGAGGCAGGGGGCTAGCACAGATACGCAGTATTTT
few	TRBV4-1	TRBJ2-3	NA	CASSPTTDTQYF	TGCGCCAGCAGCCCCACCACAGATACGCAGTATTTT
few	TRBV25-1	TRBJ1-6	NA	CASRVGQNYNSPLHF	TGTGCCAGCAGGGTGGGGCAAAACTATAATTCACCCCTCCACTTT
NA	TRBV27	TRBJ1-2	NA	CASSPLPRDVRPYGYTF	TGTGCCAGCAGTCCGCTCCCCCGGGACGTCAGACCCTATGGCTACACCTTC
NA	TRBV10-3	TRBJ1-2	NA	CAIREIGGFEVGYGYTF	TGTGCCATCAGGGAGATAGGGGGGTTTGAGGTCGGCTATGGCTACACCTTC
once	TRBV7-9	TRBJ1-2	NA	CASSPTAPHYYGYTF	TGTGCCAGCAGCCCGACAGCCCCGCATTACTATGGCTACACCTTC
NA	TRBV6-5	TRBJ2-1	NA	CASSYLISPLENEQCF	TGTGCCAGCAGTTACCTCATCAGCCCTCTAGAGAATGAGCAGTGCTTC
few	TRBV11-2	TRBJ1-5	NA	CASSIWTVYSNQPQHF	TGTGCCAGCAGCATATGGACGGTGTATAGCAATCAGCCCCAGCATTTT
few	TRBV7-6	TRBJ1-1	NA	CASSFWTDMNTEAFF	TGTGCCAGCAGCTTTTGGACGGACATGAACACTGAAGCTTTCTTT
NA	TRBV12-3/TRBV12-4	TRBJ1-2	NA	CASSPTGRQGYTF	TGTGCCAGCAGCCCCACCGGGAGGCAGGGCTACACCTTC
NA	TRBV3-1	TRBJ1-5	NA	CASSHRDGDQPQHF	TGTGCCAGCAGCCACCGGGACGGAGATCAGCCCCAGCATTTT
few	TRBV6-6	TRBJ2-6	NA	CASSGGPISGANVLTF	TGTGCCAGCAGTGGGGGGCCGATCTCTGGGGCCAACGTCCTGACTTTC
few	TRBV27	TRBJ1-2	NA	CASSFSIYYGYTF	TGTGCCAGCAGTTTCTCCATTTACTATGGCTACACCTTC
once	TRBV5-5	TRBJ2-2	TRBD1	CASSGQGWGAGELFF	TGTGCCAGCAGCGGACAGGGGTGGGGAGCCGGGGAGCTGTTTTTT
NA	TRBV4-2	TRBJ2-7	NA	CASSQDLYEQYF	TGTGCCAGCAGCCAAGATCTATACGAGCAGTACTTC
NA	TRBV7-2	TRBJ2-4	NA	CASKSPAKNIQYF	TGTGCCAGCAAGTCCCCAGCCAAAAACATTCAGTACTTC
NA	TRBV10-3	TRBJ2-5	NA	CAISETGNFVLWVGQETQYF	TGTGCCATCAGTGAAACTGGTAACTTCGTCTTGTGGGTTGGGCAAGAGACCCAGTACTTC
NA	TRBV3-1	TRBJ2-2	TRBD2	CASSQMRLAGYLAGELFF	TGTGCCAGCAGCCAAATGAGGCTAGCGGGGTACTTGGCCGGGGAGCTGTTTTTT
NA	TRBV27	TRBJ2-7	NA	CASSLSEVGFEQYF	TGTGCCAGCAGTTTATCGGAGGTGGGCTTCGAGCAGTACTTC
NA	TRBV11-2	TRBJ1-1	TRBD1	CASSWDSYEAFF	TGTGCCAGCAGCTGGGACAGTTACGAAGCTTTCTTT
NA	TRBV5-6	TRBJ2-4	NA	CASSPGGSKNIQYF	TGTGCCAGCAGCCCTGGTGGAAGCAAAAACATTCAGTACTTC
NA	TRBV20-1	TRBJ2-5	TRBD2	CSATTIGLVWGDQYF	TGCAGTGCCACGACGATTGGACTAGTGTGGGGGGACCAGTACTTC
NA	TRBV20-1	TRBJ1-2	NA	CSARESEGMWNYGYTF	TGCAGTGCTAGAGAGAGTGAAGGGATGTGGAACTATGGCTACACCTTC
NA	TRBV20-1	TRBJ2-1	TRBD2	CSARGWRASGTEQFF	TGCAGTGCTAGAGGCTGGAGGGCTAGCGGCACTGAGCAGTTCTTC
NA	TRBV4-1	TRBJ2-7	NA	CASSQVKIFYEQYF	TGCGCCAGCAGCCAAGTGAAAATTTTCTACGAGCAGTACTTC
NA	TRBV3-1	TRBJ2-1	NA	CASSQDPGGGSPEQFF	TGTGCCAGCAGCCAAGATCCAGGGGGGGGCTCTCCGGAGCAGTTCTTC
few	TRBV4-1	TRBJ2-1	TRBD1	CASSPRTGVSDEQFF	TGCGCCAGCAGCCCCCGGACAGGGGTTAGCGATGAGCAGTTCTTC
NA	TRBV4-1	TRBJ2-1	TRBD2	CASSQGSSSSGGHTSSYNEQFF	TGCGCCAGCAGCCAAGGGTCGTCGTCTAGCGGGGGCCATACGAGCTCCTACAATGAGCAGTTCTTC
NA	TRBV7-4	TRBJ1-5	TRBD1	CASSLGTGIHNQPQHF	TGTGCCAGCAGCTTAGGGACAGGGATTCACAATCAGCCCCAGCATTTT
NA	TRBV20-1	TRBJ2-7	NA	CSALGTPGQSEQYF	TGCAGTGCTCTCGGGACCCCAGGGCAGAGCGAGCAGTACTTC
NA	TRBV12-3/TRBV12-4	TRBJ2-7	NA	CASSVDYEQYF	TGTGCCAGCAGTGTAGACTACGAGCAGTACTTC
NA	TRBV4-3	TRBJ2-5	NA	CASSRDFGDAETQYF	TGCGCCAGCAGCCGAGATTTCGGGGATGCAGAGACCCAGTACTTC